Presented here are 5 T cell receptor beta chains from one specimen sequenced in a study of T-cell memory formation after mild COVID-19. Using its own MiXCR run on the 5' RACE reads, TCRdb lists one record per CDR3 protein. The repertoire holds 350,000 to 450,000 distinct CDR3 sequences, 20% seen once, with roughly 8.4% in the top ten. The specimen was PBMCs or a T cell subset sorted from them (not recorded which). These receptors were obtained from an adult woman who had mild COVID-19 (a few samples of this study predate the infection). Cell type and time point are not known.

This clonotype was observed a handful of times. The V call is TRBV7-3, the J call TRBJ2-2; D could derive from TRBD1 or TRBD2 (6 bases each). V was pared by 8 bases and J by 1 base, with 8 bases between. This CDR3 comprises 13 residues. The germline V gene has CDR1 SGHTA and CDR2 FQGTGA. CDR3 in amino acids: CASAGQNTGELFF. Here the CDR3 DNA reads TGTGCCAGCGCGGGACAGAACACCGGGGAGCTGTTTTTT.

This clonotype was detected only a few times. This chain links TRBV4-1 with TRBJ2-1; D may be TRBD2 (6 bases). Trimming removed 4 bases from V and 8 bases from J, with 15 bases in between. CDR1 is MGHRA, CDR2 YSYEKL, per germline. This CDR3 region has 14 residues. CDR3 in DNA: TGCGCCAGCAGCCCGAACGGGGGATCTCATGAGCAGTTCTTC. It is translated as CASSPNGGSHEQFF.

The chain uses TRBV19 and TRBJ1-1, with 8 bases identical to TRBD1. This CDR3 is 12 amino acids long. V was pared by 9 bases and J by 3 bases, with 3 bases of the junction left unmatched. Germline CDR1 and CDR2: LNHDA and SQIVND (reference sequence). The CDR3, as DNA: TGTGCCAGCGGACAGGGCTACACTGAAGCTTTCTTT. Protein: CASGQGYTEAFF.

The V and J genes are TRBV7-6 and TRBJ2-7; the match to TRBD1 covers 12 bases. CDR1 is SGHVS, CDR2 FNYEAQ, per germline. The CDR3 totals 14 residues. Trimming cost V 8 bases and J 5 bases; bases outside gene matches: 7. The CDR3 coding sequence is TGTGCCAGCGGGGATGGGACAGGGGGCCACGAGCAGTACTTC. Translated: CASGDGTGGHEQYF.

The gene calls are TRBV5-1 and TRBJ2-1, with D possibly called TRBD1 or TRBD2 (5 bases each). Germline V gives CDR1 SGHRS, CDR2 YFSETQ. There are 13 residues in the CDR3. V lost 1 base, J lost 5 bases, and 7 bases lay in between. This chain's CDR3 is CASSLLGDNEQFF. The CDR3 DNA sequence: TGCGCCAGCAGCTTGTTGGGGGACAATGAGCAGTTCTTC. Full variable domain (missing parts from reference TRBV5-1 and TRBJ2-1): KAGVTQTPRYLIKTRGQQVTLSCSPISGHRSVSWYQQTPGQGLQFLFEYFSETQRNKGNFPGRFSGRQFSNSRSEMNVSTLELGDSALYLCASSLLGDNEQFFGPGTRLTVL.